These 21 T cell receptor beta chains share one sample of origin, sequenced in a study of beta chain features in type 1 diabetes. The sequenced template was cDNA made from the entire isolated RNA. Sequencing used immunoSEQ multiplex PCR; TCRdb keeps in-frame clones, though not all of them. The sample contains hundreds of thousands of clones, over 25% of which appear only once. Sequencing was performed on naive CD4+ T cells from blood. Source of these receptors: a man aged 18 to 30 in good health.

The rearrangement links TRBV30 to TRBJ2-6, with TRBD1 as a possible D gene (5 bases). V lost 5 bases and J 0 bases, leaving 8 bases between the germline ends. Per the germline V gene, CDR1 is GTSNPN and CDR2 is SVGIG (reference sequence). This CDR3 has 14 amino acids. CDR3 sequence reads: CAWAQGSGANVLTF. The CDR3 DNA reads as TGTGCCTGGGCCCAGGGCTCTGGGGCCAACGTCCTGACTTTC. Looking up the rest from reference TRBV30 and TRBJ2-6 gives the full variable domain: SQTIHQWPATLVQPVGSPLSLECTVEGTSNPNLYWYRQAAGRGLQLLFYSVGIGQISSEVPQNLSASRPQDRQFILSSKKLLLSDSGFYLCAWAQGSGANVLTFGAGSRLTVL.

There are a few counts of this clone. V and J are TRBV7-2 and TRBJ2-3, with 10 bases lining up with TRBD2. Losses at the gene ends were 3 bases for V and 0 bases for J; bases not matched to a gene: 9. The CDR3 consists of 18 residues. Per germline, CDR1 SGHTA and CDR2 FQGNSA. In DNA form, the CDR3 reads TGTGCCAGCAGCTTCGCGGCTCCGGGACTAGCGAGCACAGATACGCAGTATTTT. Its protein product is CASSFAAPGLASTDTQYF.

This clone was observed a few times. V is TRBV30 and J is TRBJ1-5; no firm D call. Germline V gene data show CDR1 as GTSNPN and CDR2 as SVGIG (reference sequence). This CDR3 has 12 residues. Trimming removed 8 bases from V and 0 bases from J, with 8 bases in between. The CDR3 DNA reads TGTGCCCTAGGGATTAGCAATCAGCCCCAGCATTTT. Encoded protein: CALGISNQPQHF.

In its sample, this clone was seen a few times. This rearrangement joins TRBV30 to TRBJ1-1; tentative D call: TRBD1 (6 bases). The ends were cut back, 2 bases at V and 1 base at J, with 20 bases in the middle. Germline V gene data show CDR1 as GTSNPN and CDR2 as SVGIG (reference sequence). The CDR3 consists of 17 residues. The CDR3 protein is CAWSRNPLGAENTEAFF. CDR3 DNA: TGTGCCTGGAGTCGGAACCCCCTGGGGGCCGAGAACACTGAAGCTTTCTTT.

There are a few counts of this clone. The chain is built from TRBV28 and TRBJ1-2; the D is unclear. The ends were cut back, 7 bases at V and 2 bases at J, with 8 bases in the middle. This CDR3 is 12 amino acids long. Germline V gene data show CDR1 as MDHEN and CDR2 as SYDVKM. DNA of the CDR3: TGTGCCAGCACGGTGACCAACTATGGCTACACCTTC. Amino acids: CASTVTNYGYTF.

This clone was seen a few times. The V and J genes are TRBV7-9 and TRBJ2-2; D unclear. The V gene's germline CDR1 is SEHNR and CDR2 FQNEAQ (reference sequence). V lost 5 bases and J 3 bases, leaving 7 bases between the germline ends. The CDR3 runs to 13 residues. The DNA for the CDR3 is TGTGCCAGCAGCGCGTCTTACACCGGGGAGCTGTTTTTT. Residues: CASSASYTGELFF.

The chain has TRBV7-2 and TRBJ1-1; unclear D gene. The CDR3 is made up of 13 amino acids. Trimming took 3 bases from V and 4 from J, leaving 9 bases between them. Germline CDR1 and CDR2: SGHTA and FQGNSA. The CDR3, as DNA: TGTGCCAGCAGCTTTACCTTCCTCACTGAAGCTTTCTTT. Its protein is CASSFTFLTEAFF.

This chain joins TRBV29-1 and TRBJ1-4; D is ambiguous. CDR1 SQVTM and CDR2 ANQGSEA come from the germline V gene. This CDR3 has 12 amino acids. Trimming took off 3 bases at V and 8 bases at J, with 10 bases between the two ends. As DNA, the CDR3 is TGCAGCGTTGACTGGTCCGGGGAAAAACTGTTTTTT. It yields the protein CSVDWSGEKLFF.

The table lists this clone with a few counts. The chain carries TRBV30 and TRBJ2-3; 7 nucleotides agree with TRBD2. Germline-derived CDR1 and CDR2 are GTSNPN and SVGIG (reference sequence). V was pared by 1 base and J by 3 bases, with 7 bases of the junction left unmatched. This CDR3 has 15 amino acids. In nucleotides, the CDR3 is TGTGCCTGGAGTGGCGGCGGGAGCGGGACAGATACGCAGTATTTT. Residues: CAWSGGGSGTDTQYF.

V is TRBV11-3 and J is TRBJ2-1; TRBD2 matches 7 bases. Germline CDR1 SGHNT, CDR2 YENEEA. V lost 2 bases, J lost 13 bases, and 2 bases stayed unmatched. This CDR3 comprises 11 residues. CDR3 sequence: CASSLQREQFF. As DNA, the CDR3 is TGTGCCAGCAGCTTACAGCGGGAACAGTTCTTC.

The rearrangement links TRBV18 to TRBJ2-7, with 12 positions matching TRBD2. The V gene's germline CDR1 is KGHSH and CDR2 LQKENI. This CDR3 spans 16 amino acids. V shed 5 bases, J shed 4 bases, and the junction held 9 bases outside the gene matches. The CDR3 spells CASSNGVLAGGYEQYF. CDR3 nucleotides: TGTGCCAGCTCAAACGGGGTACTAGCGGGAGGTTACGAGCAGTACTTC.

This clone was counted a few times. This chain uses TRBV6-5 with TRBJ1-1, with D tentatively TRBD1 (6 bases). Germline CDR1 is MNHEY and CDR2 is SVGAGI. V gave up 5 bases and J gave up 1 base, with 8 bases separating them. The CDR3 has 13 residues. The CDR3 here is CASSATGNTEAFF. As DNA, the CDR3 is TGTGCCAGCAGTGCGACAGGGAACACTGAAGCTTTCTTT.

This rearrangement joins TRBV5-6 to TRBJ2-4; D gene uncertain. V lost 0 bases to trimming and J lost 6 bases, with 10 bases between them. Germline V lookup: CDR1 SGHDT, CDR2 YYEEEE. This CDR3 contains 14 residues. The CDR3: CASSLAGRGNIQYF. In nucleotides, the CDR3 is TGTGCCAGCAGCTTGGCCGGGCGCGGAAACATTCAGTACTTC.

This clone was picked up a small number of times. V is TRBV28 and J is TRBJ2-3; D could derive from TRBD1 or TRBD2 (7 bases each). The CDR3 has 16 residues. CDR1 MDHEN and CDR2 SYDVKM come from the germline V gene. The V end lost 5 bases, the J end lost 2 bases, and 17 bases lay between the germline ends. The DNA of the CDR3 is TGTGCCAGCAGTCGCCCGACAGGGAGGGTCACAGATACGCAGTATTTT. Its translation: CASSRPTGRVTDTQYF.

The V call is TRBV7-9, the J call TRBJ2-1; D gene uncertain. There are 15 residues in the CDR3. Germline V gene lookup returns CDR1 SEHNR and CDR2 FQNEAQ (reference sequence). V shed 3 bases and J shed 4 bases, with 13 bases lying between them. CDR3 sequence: CASSFPLLGYNEQFF. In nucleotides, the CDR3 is TGTGCCAGCAGCTTCCCTCTGTTGGGGTACAATGAGCAGTTCTTC. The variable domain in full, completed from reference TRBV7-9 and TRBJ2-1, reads DTGVSQNPRHKITKRGQNVTFRCDPISEHNRLYWYRQTLGQGPEFLTYFQNEAQLEKSRLLSDRFSAERPKGSFSTLEIQRTEQGDSAMYLCASSFPLLGYNEQFFGPGTRLTVL.

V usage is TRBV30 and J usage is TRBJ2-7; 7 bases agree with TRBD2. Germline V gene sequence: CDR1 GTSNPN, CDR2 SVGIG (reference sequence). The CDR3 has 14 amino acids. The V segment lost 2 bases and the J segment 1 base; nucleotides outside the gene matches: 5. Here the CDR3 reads CAWSMAGESYEQYF. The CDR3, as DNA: TGTGCCTGGAGTATGGCGGGAGAGTCCTACGAGCAGTACTTC.

CDR3 bases: TGTGCCTGGAGTAATCGACAGGCTTGGGCCTACGAGCAGTACTTC. Translating gives CAWSNRQAWAYEQYF. The rearrangement uses TRBV30 and TRBJ2-7; D possibly corresponds to TRBD1 (6 bases). Germline assignment: CDR1 GTSNPN and CDR2 SVGIG (reference sequence). The CDR3 is 15 amino acids. Trimming shortened V by 2 bases and J by 2 bases, and 16 bases separated the two germline ends.

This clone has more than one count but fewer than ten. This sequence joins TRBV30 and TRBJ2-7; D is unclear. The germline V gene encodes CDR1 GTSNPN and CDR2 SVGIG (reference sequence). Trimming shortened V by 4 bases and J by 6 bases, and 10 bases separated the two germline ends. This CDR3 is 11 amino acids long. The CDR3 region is CAWTSQSEQYF. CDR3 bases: TGTGCCTGGACTAGTCAGTCCGAGCAGTACTTC.

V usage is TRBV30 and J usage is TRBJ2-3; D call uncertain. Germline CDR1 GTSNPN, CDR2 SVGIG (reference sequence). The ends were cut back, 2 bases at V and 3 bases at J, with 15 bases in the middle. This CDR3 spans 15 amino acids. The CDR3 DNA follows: TGTGCCTGGAGTTTAGGGCGGTATTCGACAGATACGCAGTATTTT. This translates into CAWSLGRYSTDTQYF.

The CDR3 DNA is TGTGCCAGCAGCCAACAACAGGGGGCAGCTTTCTTT. Protein: CASSQQQGAAFF. The V and J genes are TRBV7-6 and TRBJ1-1; 9 nucleotides line up with TRBD1. The junction had 5 bases not matched to a gene; V was cut back by 5 bases and J by 10 bases. From germline, CDR1 is SGHVS and CDR2 FNYEAQ. CDR3 length: 12 amino acids.

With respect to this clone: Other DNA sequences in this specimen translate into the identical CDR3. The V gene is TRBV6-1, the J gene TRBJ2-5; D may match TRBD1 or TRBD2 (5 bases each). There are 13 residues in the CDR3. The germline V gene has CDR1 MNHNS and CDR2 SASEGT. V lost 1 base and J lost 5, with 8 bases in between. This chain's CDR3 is CASSEGGGETQYF. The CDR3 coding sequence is TGTGCCAGCAGTGAAGGGGGCGGGGAGACCCAGTACTTC.